This T cell receptor (beta chain) was documented in a study of blood T cell repertoires in COVID-19. Trimming took 4 bases from V and 1 from J; bases not matched to a gene: 8. CDR1 and CDR2 from the germline V gene are SGHRS and YFSETQ. The CDR3 has 16 residues. Methods used by the authors: Scientists estimated how many nucleated cells there were by amplifying reference gene primers. Profiled with immunoSEQ multiplex PCR; TCRdb holds only in-frame clones, not every one. Clone size and V and J calls were adopted from that table, with D and trimming inferred from the DNA. The sample has about 200,000 clones, around 88% seen once.

The origin of this receptor is a man aged 18-30 years with active or convalescent COVID-19. The source material was peripheral blood. V usage is TRBV5-1 and J usage is TRBJ2-7; 10 bases align to TRBD2. The CDR3 nucleotides read TGCGCCAGCAGCCGAACCACTAGCGGGACTTCCTACGAGCAGTACTTC. Protein sequence: CASSRTTSGTSYEQYF.